This TCR beta chain comes out of a study of blood T cell repertoires in COVID-19. Study overall: Whether acute or convalescent, the COVID-19 samples came from the United States, Italy and Spain.

J lost 7 bases, V lost 6 bases, and 8 bases had no gene match. This CDR3 contains 14 residues. Looked up from germline, CDR1 is KGHDR and CDR2 is SFDVKD. Profiling relied on immunoSEQ multiplex PCR, and the TCRdb table lists in-frame clones only, not all of them. The data show tens of thousands of clones, with around 84% seen just once and 22% held by the top ten. The chain combines TRBV24-1 with TRBJ1-5; 7 positions agree with TRBD1. The source is a woman of 80 years or more in a cohort sampled during active or convalescent COVID-19. Material for sequencing was peripheral blood. The CDR3 DNA follows: TGTGCCACCAGTCGACAGGGAATGGCGCAGCCCCAGCATTTT. Amino acid sequence: CATSRQGMAQPQHF.